The 13 T cell receptor beta chains below come from one sample, sequenced in a study of blood T cell repertoires in COVID-19. Using immunoSEQ multiplex PCR, the repertoire was profiled, and TCRdb retains in-frame clones only, with some absent. The sample yields just over 650,000 clones, approximately 90% seen once. The material sequenced was peripheral blood. All receptors derive from a woman aged 18-29 years with acute or convalescent COVID-19.

The chain's CDR3 is CASSKEGIKGPNQPQHF. The CDR3 DNA sequence: TGTGCCAGCAGCAAAGAGGGGATAAAGGGGCCTAATCAGCCCCAGCATTTT. This chain joins TRBV21-1 and TRBJ1-5; the DNA was not used to check the table's D call, TRBD1. TRBV21-1 is a pseudogene segment. The length of the CDR3 is 17 residues.

The chain has TRBV2 and TRBJ1-3; D unclear. Trimming left V 6 bases short and J 4 bases short, with 13 bases between. The CDR3 spans 14 residues. Germline CDR1 SNHLY, CDR2 FYNNEI. The CDR3 region has the DNA TGTGCCAGCAGGGTCGGACTGGGAGGAAACACCATATATTTT. This translates into CASRVGLGGNTIYF.

The rearrangement joins TRBV5-1 to TRBJ1-1, with a weak D call TRBD1 (6 bases). The germline V and J ends were trimmed by 4 bases and 4 bases, with 17 bases remaining between them. Germline lookup yields CDR1 SGHRS and CDR2 YFSETQ. This CDR3 region has 15 residues. The CDR3 DNA reads TGCGCCAGCAGCCCATCGGACAGAATGAGCACTGAAGCTTTCTTT. Its translation is CASSPSDRMSTEAFF.

This rearrangement joins TRBV6-5 to TRBJ1-2; 7 nucleotides agree with TRBD1. The length of the CDR3 is 16 residues. CDR1 MNHEY and CDR2 SVGAGI come from the germline V gene. V lost 2 bases, J lost 8 bases, and 14 bases stayed unmatched. The DNA for the CDR3 is TGTGCCAGCAGTTACGGGTACGGGACAGTTCCTCAAGGCTACACCTTC. This gives the protein CASSYGYGTVPQGYTF.

This chain connects TRBV4-3 to TRBJ1-1, with D possibly TRBD1 on 5 matching bases. This CDR3 comprises 12 residues. Germline values: CDR1 LGHNA, CDR2 YSLEER. Trimming took 6 bases from V and 2 from J, leaving 7 bases between them. The CDR3 DNA follows: TGCGCCAGCAGGGGGGGTAACACTGAAGCTTTCTTT. This gives the protein CASRGGNTEAFF.

In nucleotides, the CDR3 is TGTGCCAGCAGCTTGCGGGGGGGTGAGGTTGAGACCCAGTACTTC. This translates into CASSLRGGEVETQYF. This chain uses TRBV9 with TRBJ2-5; TRBD2 agrees at 9 bases. Germline CDR1 and CDR2: SGDLS and YYNGEE. The junction had 9 bases not matched to a gene; V was cut back by 4 bases and J by 5 bases. CDR3 length: 15 amino acids.

V gene TRBV3-1 (or the pseudogene TRBV3-2) combines with J gene TRBJ2-1; 11 bases align to TRBD2. V trimming: 2 bases; J trimming: 7 bases; junction bases outside the gene matches: 1. The germline V gene has CDR1 LGHDT and CDR2 YNNKEL (reference sequence). This CDR3 has 14 amino acids. The CDR3 loop reads CASSQIAGGNEQFF. The CDR3 DNA follows: TGTGCCAGCAGCCAAATAGCGGGGGGGAATGAGCAGTTCTTC.

The chain carries TRBV6-2 or TRBV6-3 and TRBJ1-1; D may be TRBD1 (5 bases). The ends were cut back, 4 bases at V and 5 bases at J, with 8 bases in the middle. This CDR3 has 12 residues. Germline V gene sequence: CDR1 MNHEY, CDR2 SVGEGT. The DNA of the CDR3 is TGTGCCAGCAGTTTTGGACAAACTGAAGCTTTCTTT. Translating gives CASSFGQTEAFF.

CDR3 loop: CATSDSPGTGQNYGYTF. CDR3 DNA: TGTGCCACCAGTGATTCCCCAGGGACAGGGCAGAACTATGGCTACACCTTC. The chain has TRBV24-1 and TRBJ1-2, with TRBD1 matching over 9 bases. CDR3 length: 17 amino acids. V was clipped by 2 bases and J by 2 bases; unmatched bases: 8. In germline, CDR1 is KGHDR, CDR2 SFDVKD.

The CDR3 here is CASSPSVANYGYTF. CDR3 coding DNA: TGTGCCAGCTCACCATCGGTAGCTAACTATGGCTACACCTTC. V is TRBV18 and J is TRBJ1-2, with unresolved D. Germline V lookup: CDR1 KGHSH, CDR2 LQKENI. Trimming took 2 bases from V and 0 from J, leaving 7 bases between them. The CDR3 consists of 14 residues.

As for this clone: In the same sample, other DNA sequences code for this CDR3. The rearrangement joins TRBV9 to TRBJ2-1; tentatively, D is TRBD2 (6 bases). Germline CDR1 and CDR2: SGDLS and YYNGEE. The CDR3 sequence is 15 residues long. V was pared by 2 bases and J by 0 bases, with 9 bases between. CDR3 coding DNA: TGTGCCAGCAGCGTGCGGGGCAGCTCCTACAATGAGCAGTTCTTC. Residues: CASSVRGSSYNEQFF.

The rearrangement links TRBV27 to TRBJ1-2; tentative D call: TRBD1 (5 bases). The CDR3 extends over 13 amino acids. V shed 6 bases and J shed 3 bases, with 11 bases lying between them. CDR1 MNHEY and CDR2 SMNVEV come from the germline V gene (reference sequence). CDR3 DNA sequence: TGTGCCAGCAGGAAGACAGTAGACTATGGCTACACCTTC. Translation: CASRKTVDYGYTF.

The rearrangement links TRBV7-9 to TRBJ1-2; D perhaps matches TRBD1 (5 bases). V lost 4 bases and J lost 3, with 9 bases in between. This CDR3 has 13 amino acids. The germline V gene encodes CDR1 SEHNR and CDR2 FQNEAQ (reference sequence). The CDR3 bases are TGTGCCAGCAGCTCAGGGTACGACTATGGCTACACCTTC. Translation: CASSSGYDYGYTF.